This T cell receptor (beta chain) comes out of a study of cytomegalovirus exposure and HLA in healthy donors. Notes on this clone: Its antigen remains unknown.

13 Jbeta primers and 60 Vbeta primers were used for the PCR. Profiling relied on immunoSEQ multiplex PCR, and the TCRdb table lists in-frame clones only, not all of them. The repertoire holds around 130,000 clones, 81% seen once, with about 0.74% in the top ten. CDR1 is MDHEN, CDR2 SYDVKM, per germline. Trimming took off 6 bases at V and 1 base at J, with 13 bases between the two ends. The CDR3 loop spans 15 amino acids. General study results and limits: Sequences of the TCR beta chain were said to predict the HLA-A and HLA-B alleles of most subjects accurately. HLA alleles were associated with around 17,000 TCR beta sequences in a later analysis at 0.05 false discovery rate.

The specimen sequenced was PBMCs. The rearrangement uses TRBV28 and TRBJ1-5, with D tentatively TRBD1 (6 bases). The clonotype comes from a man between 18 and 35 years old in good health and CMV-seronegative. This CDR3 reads CASRVWTASNQPQHF. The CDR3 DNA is TGTGCCAGCAGAGTTTGGACAGCGAGCAATCAGCCCCAGCATTTT.